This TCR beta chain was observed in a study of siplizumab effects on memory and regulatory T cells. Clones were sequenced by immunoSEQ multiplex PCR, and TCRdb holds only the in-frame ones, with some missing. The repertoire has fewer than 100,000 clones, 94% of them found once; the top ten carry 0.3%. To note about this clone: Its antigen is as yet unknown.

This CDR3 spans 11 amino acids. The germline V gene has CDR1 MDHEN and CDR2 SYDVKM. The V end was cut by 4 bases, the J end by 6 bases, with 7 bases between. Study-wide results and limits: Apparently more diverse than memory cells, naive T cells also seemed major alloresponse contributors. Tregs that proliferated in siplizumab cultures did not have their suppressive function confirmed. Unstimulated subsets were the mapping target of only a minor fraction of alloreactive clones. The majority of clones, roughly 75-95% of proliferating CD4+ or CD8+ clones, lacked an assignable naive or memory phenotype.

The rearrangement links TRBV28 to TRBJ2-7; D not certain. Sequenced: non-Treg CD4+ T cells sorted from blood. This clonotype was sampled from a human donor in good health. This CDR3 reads CASSSGPEQYF. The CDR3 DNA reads TGTGCCAGCAGTTCCGGGCCCGAGCAGTACTTC.